The next 21 T cell receptor beta chains were all read from a single sample in a study of control samples from healthy donors and cancer patients. The data were produced by immunoSEQ multiplex PCR, yet TCRdb's version contains in-frame clones alone and is incomplete. The top ten hold over 2% of the sample, which has 95,000 to 130,000 clones, 88% seen once. The specimen sequenced was blood. These receptors were collected from a woman in her 70s in good health.

The rearrangement links TRBV5-4 to TRBJ2-7; 7 nucleotides line up with TRBD2. The CDR3 covers 12 residues. Germline V lookup: CDR1 SGHNT, CDR2 YYREEE (reference sequence). J was trimmed by 11 bases and V by 3 bases; bases with no gene match: 8. The CDR3 bases are TGTGCCAGCAGCTCGGGGGGTACTGTTGAGTACTTC. Encoded protein: CASSSGGTVEYF. Full variable domain (missing parts from reference TRBV5-4 and TRBJ2-7): ETGVTQSPTHLIKTRGQQVTLRCSSQSGHNTVSWYQQALGQGPQFIFQYYREEENGRGNFPPRFSGLQFPNYSSELNVNALELDDSALYLCASSSGGTVEYFGPGTRLTVT.

In DNA form, the CDR3 reads TGTGCCAGTAGTGGAAATTGGGCAGGGAGGGAGACCCAGTACTTC. It specifies CASSGNWAGRETQYF. V is TRBV19 and J is TRBJ2-5; tentatively, D is TRBD2 (6 bases). The germline V and J ends were trimmed by 5 bases and 5 bases, with 18 bases remaining between them. Germline CDR1 reads LNHDA; CDR2 reads SQIVND (reference sequence). The CDR3 is 15 residues long.

This chain links TRBV7-2 with TRBJ2-1; 12 nucleotides match TRBD2. Germline CDR1 and CDR2: SGHTA and FQGNSA. CDR3 length: 15 residues. With 7 bases clipped from V and 7 bases from J, the junction kept 8 bases outside the gene matches. This chain's CDR3 is CASNRASGGVNEQFF. CDR3 in DNA: TGTGCCAGCAACCGGGCTAGCGGGGGGGTTAATGAGCAGTTCTTC.

V gene TRBV7-2 combines with J gene TRBJ1-2; possibly TRBD1 for D (5 bases). The CDR3 spans 12 residues. Germline assignment: CDR1 SGHTA and CDR2 FQGNSA. The germline V and J ends were trimmed by 1 base and 6 bases, with 6 bases remaining between them. CDR3 DNA sequence: TGTGCCAGCAGCTTAGTCAGGGATGGCTACACCTTC. Translation gives CASSLVRDGYTF.

CDR3 coding DNA: TGTGCTACCTCTAATCTTGGCAGTGAAGCTTTCTTT. Protein product: CATSNLGSEAFF. V is TRBV3-1 (or the pseudogene TRBV3-2) and J is TRBJ1-1; D is ambiguous. Per germline, CDR1 LGHDT and CDR2 YNNKEL (reference sequence). This CDR3 is built from 12 residues.

The chain carries TRBV3-1 (or the pseudogene TRBV3-2) and TRBJ2-3, with D tentatively TRBD2 (6 bases). CDR3 size: 16 residues. Germline CDR1 reads LGHDT; CDR2 reads YNNKEL (reference sequence). V lost 0 bases and J 2 bases, leaving 12 bases between the germline ends. CDR3 region: CASSQEGGAPTDTQYF. CDR3 sequence (DNA): TGTGCCAGCAGCCAAGAAGGAGGGGCCCCCACAGATACGCAGTATTTT.

The chain couples TRBV15 to TRBJ1-5; no clear D gene. Per germline, CDR1 LNHNV and CDR2 YYDKDF (reference sequence). Trimming removed 0 bases from V and 5 bases from J, with 5 bases in between. The CDR3 covers 13 residues. CDR3 coding DNA: TGTGCCACCAGCAGAGATAATTATCAGCCCCAGCATTTT. Its protein product is CATSRDNYQPQHF.

The genes are TRBV21-1 and TRBJ1-5. TRBV21-1 is a known pseudogene. The CDR3 contains 13 residues. CDR3 region: CASSKCGNQPQHF. The CDR3 nucleotides read TGTGCCAGCAGCAAATGCGGCAATCAGCCCCAGCATTTT.

This chain links TRBV20-1 with TRBJ2-1, with D tentatively TRBD1 or TRBD2 (6 bases each). Trimming left V 3 bases short and J 2 bases short, with 11 bases between. The CDR3 is 14 residues long. Germline V gene data show CDR1 as DFQATT and CDR2 as SNEGSKA (reference sequence). The CDR3 DNA reads TGCAGTGCTAGTTGGGGGGCGGCCTACAATGAGCAGTTCTTC. It codes for CSASWGAAYNEQFF.

The chain couples TRBV19 to TRBJ2-7, with TRBD2 matching over 12 bases. The length of the CDR3 is 16 residues. Trimming cost V 4 bases and J 4 bases; bases outside gene matches: 8. CDR1 and CDR2 from the germline V gene are LNHDA and SQIVND (reference sequence). The CDR3 coding sequence is TGTGCCAGTAGTAGATTGACTAGCGGGGGTTCATACGAGCAGTACTTC. This codes for CASSRLTSGGSYEQYF.

The rearrangement joins TRBV27 to TRBJ2-7; D might be TRBD2 (7 bases). Germline V gives CDR1 MNHEY, CDR2 SMNVEV (reference sequence). This CDR3 comprises 16 residues. The germline V and J ends were trimmed by 2 bases and 2 bases, with 16 bases remaining between them. The CDR3 is CASSLEGRGAPYEQYF. The CDR3, as DNA: TGTGCCAGCAGTTTAGAGGGCCGGGGGGCTCCCTACGAGCAGTACTTC.

This rearrangement joins TRBV7-8 to TRBJ2-3; no clear D. This CDR3 comprises 14 residues. Germline V gives CDR1 SGHVS, CDR2 FQNEAQ. V was trimmed by 2 bases and J by 6 bases, leaving 12 bases between them. CDR3 protein: CASSLRSFKDTQYF. CDR3 nucleotides: TGTGCCAGCAGCTTACGGAGTTTCAAGGATACGCAGTATTTT.

The V gene is TRBV5-1, the J gene TRBJ2-5; the D call may be TRBD1 or TRBD2 (5 bases each). CDR3 length: 14 residues. The V and J ends lost 3 bases and 5 bases respectively, with 14 bases between them. Germline CDR1 is SGHRS and CDR2 is YFSETQ. CDR3 sequence: CASSSEGIAETQYF. For the CDR3, the DNA is TGCGCCAGCAGCTCCGAGGGGATTGCGGAGACCCAGTACTTC. The entire variable domain, with the rest obtained from reference TRBV5-1 and TRBJ2-5, is as follows: KAGVTQTPRYLIKTRGQQVTLSCSPISGHRSVSWYQQTPGQGLQFLFEYFSETQRNKGNFPGRFSGRQFSNSRSEMNVSTLELGDSALYLCASSSEGIAETQYFGPGTRLLVL.

The chain links TRBV6-6 to TRBJ2-5, with 8 bases that match TRBD2. Unmatched junction bases numbered 8, after V lost 0 bases and J lost 5 bases. Per the germline V gene, CDR1 is MNHNY and CDR2 is SVGAGI (reference sequence). CDR3 length: 16 residues. The CDR3 here is CASSYSIRGGGETQYF. The CDR3 nucleotides are TGTGCCAGCAGTTACTCGATACGGGGGGGCGGGGAGACCCAGTACTTC.

This clone was counted once. The chain uses TRBV6-5 and TRBJ2-3; D gene ambiguous. From germline, CDR1 is MNHEY and CDR2 SVGAGI. The CDR3 extends over 13 amino acids. Trimming cost V 5 bases and J 3 bases, with 9 bases left between them. The DNA for the CDR3 is TGTGCCAGCAGTCTCGGACCTACAGATACGCAGTATTTT. Residues: CASSLGPTDTQYF.

Note on this clone: The same CDR3 can be traced to other DNA sequences in this sample. J is TRBJ1-2 and V is TRBV2, with D tentatively TRBD1 (5 bases). From germline, CDR1 is SNHLY and CDR2 FYNNEI. Trimming pared 3 bases from V and 14 bases from J, leaving 16 bases between. This CDR3 comprises 12 residues. The CDR3 sequence: CASSEARAGWTF. The CDR3 DNA follows: TGTGCCAGCAGTGAGGCGCGTGCAGGGTGGACCTTC.

This clone was counted only a few times. J is TRBJ2-5 and V is TRBV5-4; D gene ambiguous. The germline gives CDR1 SGHNT, CDR2 YYREEE (reference sequence). The CDR3 contains 15 residues. V was trimmed by 0 bases and J by 0 bases, leaving 9 bases between them. The CDR3 nucleotides read TGTGCCAGCAGCTTGGGTTCGGCGTACCAAGAGACCCAGTACTTC. Its translation: CASSLGSAYQETQYF.

This rearrangement joins TRBV3-1 (or the pseudogene TRBV3-2) to TRBJ2-5; 11 bases fit TRBD2. V was clipped by 4 bases and J by 4 bases; unmatched bases: 5. The CDR3 is made up of 15 amino acids. Germline loops: CDR1 LGHDT, CDR2 YNNKEL (reference sequence). This chain's CDR3 is CASSPTTSGVETQYF. The CDR3 coding sequence is TGTGCCAGCAGCCCCACGACTAGCGGGGTAGAGACCCAGTACTTC.

In this sample, this clone turned up once. The chain links TRBV12-3 or TRBV12-4 to TRBJ1-4; TRBD1 is a possible D gene (6 bases). The length of the CDR3 is 12 residues. Trimming took off 5 bases at V and 7 bases at J, with 8 bases between the two ends. As DNA, the CDR3 is TGTGCCAGCAGTACAGGGACTGAAAAACTGTTTTTT. It is translated as CASSTGTEKLFF.

The chain carries TRBV10-3 and TRBJ1-5, with D possibly TRBD1 on 6 matching bases. Germline CDR1 and CDR2: ENHRY and SYGVKD. V shed 4 bases and J shed 4 bases, with 8 bases lying between them. This CDR3 has 13 amino acids. As DNA, the CDR3 is TGTGCCATCAGTGGGACAGAGAATCAGCCCCAGCATTTT. Protein sequence: CAISGTENQPQHF.

This clone has only a few counts. The rearrangement links TRBV3-1 (or the pseudogene TRBV3-2) to TRBJ2-3, with 10 nucleotides matching TRBD2. Germline values: CDR1 LGHDT, CDR2 YNNKEL (reference sequence). This CDR3 contains 17 residues. Trimming removed 1 base from V and 3 bases from J; junction bases left unmatched: 7. In DNA, the CDR3 is TGTGCCAGCAGCCAAGTCTTGGGGACTAGCGCGACAGATACGCAGTATTTT. Amino acid sequence: CASSQVLGTSATDTQYF.